These 31 T cell receptor beta chains were all obtained from the same sample, sequenced in a study of identical twins. Using its own MiXCR run on the 5' RACE reads, TCRdb lists one record per CDR3 protein. The table records a few hundred thousand distinct CDR3 sequences, just under 10% of them present only once. Separately, the same data were catalogued under a study of yellow fever vaccine responses in identical twins.

Sequenced input: PBMCs. The receptors were gathered from a woman aged 18-35 years in good health.

This clonotype showed up just a few times. The chain combines TRBV28 with TRBJ2-1; possible D gene TRBD2, 6 bases. The CDR3 is 12 residues long. Germline CDR1 reads MDHEN; CDR2 reads SYDVKM. Trimming stripped 7 bases from V and 3 bases from J, with 7 bases between. The CDR3 protein is CASTGVYNEQFF. For the CDR3, the DNA is TGTGCCAGCACGGGAGTCTACAATGAGCAGTTCTTC.

The chain employs TRBV6-1 and TRBJ1-5; D call uncertain. CDR1 and CDR2 (germline): MNHNS, SASEGT. The CDR3 consists of 15 residues. The V gene lost 8 bases and the J gene lost 1 base, with 15 bases spanning the gap. CDR3 bases: TGTGCCAGCCATCAAGGCGTGGGGAGCAATCAGCCCCAGCATTTT. Its protein product is CASHQGVGSNQPQHF.

The chain joins TRBV5-1 to TRBJ2-5, with 10 bases lining up with TRBD1. V lost 4 bases, J lost 5 bases, and 8 bases stayed unmatched. This CDR3 contains 15 residues. Per the germline V gene, CDR1 is SGHRS and CDR2 is YFSETQ. The CDR3 protein is CASSRTGGRAETQYF. The CDR3, as DNA: TGCGCCAGCAGCCGGACAGGGGGGCGAGCGGAGACCCAGTACTTC.

The chain employs TRBV9 and TRBJ2-3, with 9 bases aligning to TRBD2. V shed 0 bases and J 5 bases; nucleotides not matched to a gene: 7. The CDR3 runs 16 residues. Germline CDR1 and CDR2: SGDLS and YYNGEE. In DNA, the CDR3 is TGTGCCAGCAGCGTAGTTAGCGGGAGTACGGGAGATACGCAGTATTTT. It codes for CASSVVSGSTGDTQYF.

V is TRBV2 and J is TRBJ2-1; 11 bases match TRBD2. From germline, CDR1 is SNHLY and CDR2 FYNNEI. V dropped 1 base and J dropped 9; count of bases not matched to a gene: 5. This CDR3 is 15 amino acids long. CDR3 sequence reads: CASSEGSGRVGEQFF. The CDR3, as DNA: TGTGCCAGCAGTGAAGGTAGCGGGAGGGTGGGTGAGCAGTTCTTC.

This clonotype was detected ten times or more. The J gene is TRBJ2-1, the V gene TRBV20-1; perhaps TRBD2 as D (5 bases). V shed 5 bases and J shed 5 bases, with 13 bases lying between them. Germline loops: CDR1 DFQATT, CDR2 SNEGSKA (reference sequence). This CDR3 region has 13 residues. The CDR3 DNA reads TGCAGTGCTTTAAAAGACGGGGACAATGAGCAGTTCTTC. It translates to CSALKDGDNEQFF.

This clonotype was seen at least ten times. The chain has TRBV2 and TRBJ2-7, with 9 bases aligning to TRBD1. The CDR3 extends over 14 amino acids. Losses at the gene ends were 6 bases for V and 3 bases for J; bases not matched to a gene: 6. CDR1 SNHLY and CDR2 FYNNEI come from the germline V gene. The CDR3 here is CASRLTTGGYEQYF. The CDR3 DNA is TGTGCCAGCAGGTTGACGACAGGGGGCTACGAGCAGTACTTC.

The table lists this clonotype with many counts. The chain has TRBV3-1 and TRBJ2-7; unclear D gene. V lost 5 bases and J lost 3, with 11 bases in between. The CDR3 contains 13 residues. The V gene's germline CDR1 is LGHDT and CDR2 YNNKEL (reference sequence). CDR3 protein: CASSGRTGYEQYF. CDR3 DNA: TGTGCCAGCAGCGGACGTACGGGCTACGAGCAGTACTTC.

This sequence joins TRBV12-3 or TRBV12-4 and TRBJ1-1; D is unresolved. The CDR3 loop spans 14 amino acids. The V and J ends lost 5 bases and 1 base respectively, with 11 bases between them. The CDR3 sequence: CASSPRHGNTEAFF. The CDR3 nucleotides are TGTGCCAGCAGTCCACGACATGGGAACACTGAAGCTTTCTTT.

The rearrangement links TRBV5-1 to TRBJ2-7; 7 positions agree with TRBD1. The V and J ends lost 4 bases and 0 bases, in that order; junction bases with no gene match: 7. CDR1 and CDR2 (germline): SGHRS, YFSETQ. The CDR3 totals 15 residues. CDR3 residues: CASSPPRTGSYEQYF. The DNA of the CDR3 is TGCGCCAGCAGCCCTCCCAGGACAGGCTCCTACGAGCAGTACTTC.

The V gene is TRBV3-1, the J gene TRBJ2-3, with D unresolved. The CDR3 contains 15 residues. Germline lookup yields CDR1 LGHDT and CDR2 YNNKEL (reference sequence). Trimming left V 0 bases short and J 2 bases short, with 9 bases between. CDR3 sequence: CASSQESWTTDTQYF. The DNA for the CDR3 is TGTGCCAGCAGCCAAGAGTCGTGGACCACAGATACGCAGTATTTT.

This clonotype was found many times. V gene TRBV25-1 combines with J gene TRBJ2-7; D might be TRBD2 (6 bases). Germline-derived CDR1 and CDR2 are MGHDK and SYGVNS. The ends were cut back, 4 bases at V and 6 bases at J, with 16 bases in the middle. The CDR3 is 14 amino acids. The CDR3: CASSVSGAFGEQYF. CDR3 bases: TGTGCCAGCAGTGTTAGCGGAGCCTTCGGCGAGCAGTACTTC.

The gene calls are TRBV28 and TRBJ2-3, with 8 positions matching TRBD2. The CDR3 loop spans 15 amino acids. Trimming took 5 bases from V and 3 from J; bases not matched to a gene: 7. Germline CDR1 and CDR2: MDHEN and SYDVKM. The CDR3 nucleotides are TGTGCCAGCAGTCCGAGCGGGAGAGGGACAGATACGCAGTATTTT. It is translated as CASSPSGRGTDTQYF.

This clonotype was recorded at least ten times. V usage is TRBV13 and J usage is TRBJ1-2; perhaps TRBD1 as D (6 bases). This CDR3 comprises 14 residues. Germline V gives CDR1 PRHDT, CDR2 FYEKMQ (reference sequence). V was trimmed by 4 bases and J by 4 bases, leaving 13 bases between them. The CDR3 sequence: CASSSWTETYGYTF. The DNA for the CDR3 is TGTGCCAGCAGCTCCTGGACAGAAACCTATGGCTACACCTTC.

Only a few counts were recorded for this clonotype. This sequence joins TRBV29-1 and TRBJ2-7; 7 bases line up with TRBD1. CDR1 is SQVTM, CDR2 ANQGSEA, per germline. The length of the CDR3 is 14 residues. V gave up 6 bases and J gave up 2 bases; unmatched junction bases: 10. In DNA form, the CDR3 reads TGCAGCGTCGCGCGGACAGGCATACCCTACGAGCAGTACTTC. Its protein product is CSVARTGIPYEQYF.

This chain connects TRBV6-2 or TRBV6-3 to TRBJ2-7, with D hard to call. Germline V CDR1 and CDR2: MNHEY, SVGEGT. The CDR3 totals 14 residues. V lost 2 bases, J lost 3 bases, and 11 bases lay in between. For the CDR3, the DNA is TGTGCCAGCAGTTACCTTAAAACCGGCTACGAGCAGTACTTC. This gives the protein CASSYLKTGYEQYF.

This clonotype appeared many times. The chain links TRBV28 to TRBJ2-7, with 7 bases fitting TRBD2. The CDR3 extends over 17 amino acids. The J segment lost 4 bases and the V segment lost 5 bases, leaving 17 bases of the junction unmatched. Germline CDR1 MDHEN, CDR2 SYDVKM. Here the CDR3 reads CASSLGWGGSPRYEQYF. The CDR3 DNA follows: TGTGCCAGCAGTCTGGGGTGGGGGGGGTCCCCCAGGTACGAGCAGTACTTC.

The gene calls are TRBV4-3 and TRBJ2-3; 10 bases line up with TRBD2. V lost 1 base and J lost 2; bases outside the gene matches: 15. Germline CDR1 and CDR2: LGHNA and YSLEER. This CDR3 contains 20 residues. The chain's CDR3 is CASSQVSLLAGNRATDTQYF. The CDR3 DNA follows: TGCGCCAGCAGCCAAGTTTCATTACTAGCGGGAAACCGCGCCACAGATACGCAGTATTTT.

This clonotype was found a few times. This chain connects TRBV15 to TRBJ2-7, with TRBD1 matching 9 bases. The germline CDR1 and CDR2 sequences are LNHNV and YYDKDF (reference sequence). After removal of 0 bases from V and 3 bases from J, the junction contained 9 bases not matched to a gene. There are 17 residues in the CDR3. The CDR3: CATSRDLTGGIGYEQYF. CDR3 nucleotides: TGTGCCACCAGCAGAGATCTGACAGGGGGTATTGGCTACGAGCAGTACTTC.

This clonotype was counted ten times or more. The chain joins TRBV15 to TRBJ2-5; D not resolved. Between the trimmed V and J ends, which lost 0 bases and 6 bases, there was a span of 8 bases. The CDR3 is 13 residues long. The germline CDR1 and CDR2 sequences are LNHNV and YYDKDF (reference sequence). CDR3 loop: CATSRDQVKTQYF. The DNA for the CDR3 is TGTGCCACCAGCAGAGATCAGGTCAAGACCCAGTACTTC.

In this sample, this clonotype turned up many times. The chain carries TRBV6-5 and TRBJ1-1, with no clear D. With 3 bases removed from V and 6 bases from J, the gap between germline ends came to 11 bases. CDR3 length: 13 residues. Looked up from germline, CDR1 is MNHEY and CDR2 is SVGAGI. CDR3: CASSYVPEAEAFF. DNA for the CDR3: TGTGCCAGCAGTTATGTCCCCGAGGCTGAAGCTTTCTTT.

The rearrangement joins TRBV19 to TRBJ2-1; TRBD2 is a possible D gene (5 bases). The CDR3 sequence is 15 residues long. V was cut by 2 bases and J by 9 bases, with 17 bases left in between. Germline-derived CDR1 and CDR2 are LNHDA and SQIVND (reference sequence). CDR3 loop: CASSILAGPLGEQFF. Here the CDR3 DNA reads TGTGCCAGTAGTATACTAGCTGGACCTTTGGGTGAGCAGTTCTTC.

This clonotype was detected many times. V gene TRBV20-1 combines with J gene TRBJ1-5; D is possibly TRBD1 (5 bases). The germline V gene has CDR1 DFQATT and CDR2 SNEGSKA (reference sequence). The CDR3 is made up of 15 amino acids. Between the trimmed V and J ends, which lost 2 bases and 3 bases, there was a span of 14 bases. CDR3 bases: TGCAGTGCTAGATACCCCCGGGACTCCAATCAGCCCCAGCATTTT. Translating gives CSARYPRDSNQPQHF.

The DNA for the CDR3 is TGTGCCAGCAACCCAAACGGTCCGGCGGGGGCGAACACCGGGGAGCTGTTTTTT. This gives the protein CASNPNGPAGANTGELFF. V usage is TRBV5-6 and J usage is TRBJ2-2; 7 nucleotides align to TRBD2. This CDR3 has 18 residues. Trimming removed 6 bases from V and 0 bases from J; junction bases left unmatched: 14. Germline assignment: CDR1 SGHDT and CDR2 YYEEEE. Looking up the rest from reference TRBV5-6 and TRBJ2-2 gives the full variable domain: DAGVTQSPTHLIKTRGQQVTLRCSPKSGHDTVSWYQQALGQGPQFIFQYYEEEERQRGNFPDRFSGHQFPNYSSELNVNALLLGDSALYLCASNPNGPAGANTGELFFGEGSRLTVL.

This clonotype was seen ten or more times. The chain recombines TRBV24-1 with TRBJ2-1; D perhaps matches TRBD1 (6 bases). The CDR3 spans 15 residues. Germline V CDR1 and CDR2: KGHDR, SFDVKD. V was pared by 0 bases and J by 5 bases, with 10 bases between. The CDR3 spells CATSDLGGRNNEQFF. The CDR3 bases are TGTGCCACCAGTGATTTGGGGGGCAGAAACAATGAGCAGTTCTTC.

This clonotype appeared a few times. The gene calls are TRBV9 and TRBJ2-7; 10 positions agree with TRBD1. This CDR3 has 15 residues. CDR1 is SGDLS, CDR2 YYNGEE, per germline. V lost 4 bases to trimming and J lost 1 base; unmatched junction nucleotides: 5. CDR3 coding DNA: TGTGCCAGCAGCCCCGACAGGGGGCCTTCCTACGAGCAGTACTTC. Its protein product is CASSPDRGPSYEQYF.

This clonotype appeared a few times. J is TRBJ2-7 and V is TRBV9, with D possibly matching TRBD1 (6 bases). The CDR3 contains 15 residues. The ends were cut back, 3 bases at V and 3 bases at J, with 16 bases in the middle. In germline, CDR1 is SGDLS, CDR2 YYNGEE. The CDR3 region is CASSAFGGTGYEQYF. The CDR3 DNA sequence: TGTGCCAGCAGCGCCTTTGGGGGCACGGGCTACGAGCAGTACTTC.

V gene TRBV9 combines with J gene TRBJ2-7, with 8 bases matching TRBD1. V lost 3 bases, J lost 3 bases, and 5 bases stayed unmatched. Germline V CDR1 and CDR2: SGDLS, YYNGEE. The CDR3 length is 14 residues. The CDR3 region has the DNA TGTGCCAGCAGCGGACTCGGACAGGGCTACGAGCAGTACTTC. It specifies CASSGLGQGYEQYF. The variable domain in full, completed from reference TRBV9 and TRBJ2-7, reads DSGVTQTPKHLITATGQRVTLRCSPRSGDLSVYWYQQSLDQGLQFLIQYYNGEERAKGNILERFSAQQFPDLHSELNLSSLELGDSALYFCASSGLGQGYEQYFGPGTRLTVT.

The rearrangement joins TRBV20-1 to TRBJ2-7, with D perhaps matching TRBD2 (6 bases). The ends were cut back, 0 bases at V and 0 bases at J, with 12 bases in the middle. The CDR3 runs to 15 residues. Germline CDR1 reads DFQATT; CDR2 reads SNEGSKA (reference sequence). CDR3 sequence (DNA): TGCAGTGCTAGAGATATACTAGCTGACTCCTACGAGCAGTACTTC. It codes for CSARDILADSYEQYF.

This clonotype was observed many times. The chain combines TRBV12-3 or TRBV12-4 with TRBJ1-5, with D perhaps matching TRBD1 (6 bases). The CDR3 has 17 amino acids. The V end was cut by 5 bases, the J end by 2 bases, with 19 bases between. The CDR3 DNA follows: TGTGCCAGCAGTCCCCGAGGGGGGGGTTCTGGCAATCAGCCCCAGCATTTT. Protein: CASSPRGGGSGNQPQHF.

This clonotype was seen ten or more times. V is TRBV7-8 and J is TRBJ2-2; 9 bases are shared with TRBD1. The CDR3 length is 13 residues. The germline V gene has CDR1 SGHVS and CDR2 FQNEAQ. V lost 6 bases to trimming and J lost 5 bases; unmatched junction nucleotides: 1. CDR3 sequence reads: CASRGTGTGELFF. The CDR3 nucleotides read TGTGCCAGCAGGGGGACAGGGACCGGGGAGCTGTTTTTT. Full variable domain (outside the CDR3, taken from reference TRBV7-8 and TRBJ2-2): GAGVSQSPRYKVAKRGQDVALRCDPISGHVSLFWYQQALGQGPEFLTYFQNEAQLDKSGLPSDRFFAERPEGSVSTLKIQRTQQEDSAVYLCASRGTGTGELFFGEGSRLTVL.